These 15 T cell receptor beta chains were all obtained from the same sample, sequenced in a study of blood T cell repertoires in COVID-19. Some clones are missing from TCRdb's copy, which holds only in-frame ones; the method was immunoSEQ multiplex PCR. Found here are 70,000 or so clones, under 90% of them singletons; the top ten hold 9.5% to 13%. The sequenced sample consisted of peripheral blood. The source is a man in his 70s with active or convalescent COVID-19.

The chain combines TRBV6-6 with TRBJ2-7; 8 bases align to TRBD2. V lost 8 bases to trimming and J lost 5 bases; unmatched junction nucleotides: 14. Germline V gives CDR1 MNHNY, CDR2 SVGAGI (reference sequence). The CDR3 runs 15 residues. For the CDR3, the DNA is TGTGCCAGCGCTCGCGGGGGTGGCGGGAGGCACGAGCAGTACTTC. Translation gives CASARGGGGRHEQYF.

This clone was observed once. The CDR3 DNA reads TGTGCCAGCAGTTTATCGCGACAAGAGACCCAGTACTTC. Encoded protein: CASSLSRQETQYF. The chain is built from TRBV27 and TRBJ2-5; D is unresolved. The CDR3 length is 13 residues. The germline gives CDR1 MNHEY, CDR2 SMNVEV (reference sequence). V lost 0 bases and J lost 2, with 4 bases in between.

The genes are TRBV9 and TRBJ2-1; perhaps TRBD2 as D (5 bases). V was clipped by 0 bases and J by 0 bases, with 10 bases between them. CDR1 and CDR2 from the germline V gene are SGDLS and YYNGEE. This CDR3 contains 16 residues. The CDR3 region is CASSVARGNSYNEQFF. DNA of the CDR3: TGTGCCAGCAGCGTAGCTCGGGGAAACTCCTACAATGAGCAGTTCTTC.

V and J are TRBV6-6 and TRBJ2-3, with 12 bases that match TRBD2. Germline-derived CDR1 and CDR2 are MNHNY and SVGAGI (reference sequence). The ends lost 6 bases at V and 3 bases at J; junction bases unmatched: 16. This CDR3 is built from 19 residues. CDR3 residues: CASSFRLAGAPRGTDTQYF. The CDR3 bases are TGTGCCAGCAGCTTTAGACTAGCGGGAGCCCCACGTGGGACAGATACGCAGTATTTT.

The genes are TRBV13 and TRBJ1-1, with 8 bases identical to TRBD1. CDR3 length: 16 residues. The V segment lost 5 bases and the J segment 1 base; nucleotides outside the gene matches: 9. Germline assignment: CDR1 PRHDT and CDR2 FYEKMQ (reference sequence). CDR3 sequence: CASSARRQGTNTEAFF. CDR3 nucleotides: TGTGCCAGCAGCGCCCGCCGACAGGGGACGAACACTGAAGCTTTCTTT.

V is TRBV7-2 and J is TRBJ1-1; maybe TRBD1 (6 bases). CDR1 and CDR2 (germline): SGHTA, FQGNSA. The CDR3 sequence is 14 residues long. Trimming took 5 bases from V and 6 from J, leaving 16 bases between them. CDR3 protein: CASSASGVRSEAFF. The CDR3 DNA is TGTGCCAGCAGCGCCTCAGGGGTCAGATCTGAAGCTTTCTTT.

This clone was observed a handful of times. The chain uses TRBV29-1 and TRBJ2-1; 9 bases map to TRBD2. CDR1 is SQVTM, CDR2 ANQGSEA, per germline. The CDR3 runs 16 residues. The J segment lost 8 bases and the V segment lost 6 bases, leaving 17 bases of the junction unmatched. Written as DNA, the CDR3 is TGCAGCGTCCTCCCCAGGGGACTAGCTTCCATAGATGAGCAGTTCTTC. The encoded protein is CSVLPRGLASIDEQFF.

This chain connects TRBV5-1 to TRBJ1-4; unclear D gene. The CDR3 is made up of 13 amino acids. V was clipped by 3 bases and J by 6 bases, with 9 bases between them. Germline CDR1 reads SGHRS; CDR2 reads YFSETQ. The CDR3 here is CASSSLSDEKLFF. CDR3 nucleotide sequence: TGCGCCAGCAGCTCGTTATCGGATGAAAAACTGTTTTTT.

CDR3 nucleotides: TGTGCCAGCACCCTATCCCAAGAGACCCAGTACTTC. This encodes CASTLSQETQYF. The chain couples TRBV7-9 to TRBJ2-5; no clear D gene. The CDR3 has 12 amino acids. Between the trimmed V and J ends, which lost 7 bases and 1 base, there was a span of 7 bases. The germline V gene has CDR1 SEHNR and CDR2 FQNEAQ (reference sequence). Full variable domain (outside the CDR3, taken from reference TRBV7-9 and TRBJ2-5): DTGVSQNPRHKITKRGQNVTFRCDPISEHNRLYWYRQTLGQGPEFLTYFQNEAQLEKSRLLSDRFSAERPKGSFSTLEIQRTEQGDSAMYLCASTLSQETQYFGPGTRLLVL.

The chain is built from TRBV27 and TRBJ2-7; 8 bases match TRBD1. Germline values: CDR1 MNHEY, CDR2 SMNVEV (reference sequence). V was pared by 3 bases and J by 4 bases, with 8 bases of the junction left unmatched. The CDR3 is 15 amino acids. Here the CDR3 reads CASSFQGANRYEQYF. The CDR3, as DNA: TGTGCCAGCAGTTTCCAGGGGGCGAATCGGTACGAGCAGTACTTC.

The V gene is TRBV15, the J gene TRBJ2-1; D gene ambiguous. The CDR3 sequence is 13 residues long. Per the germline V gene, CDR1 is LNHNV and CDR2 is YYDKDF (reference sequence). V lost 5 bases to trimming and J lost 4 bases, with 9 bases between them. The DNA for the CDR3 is TGTGCCACCAGCCTCCAGGTTTACAATGAGCAGTTCTTC. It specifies CATSLQVYNEQFF.

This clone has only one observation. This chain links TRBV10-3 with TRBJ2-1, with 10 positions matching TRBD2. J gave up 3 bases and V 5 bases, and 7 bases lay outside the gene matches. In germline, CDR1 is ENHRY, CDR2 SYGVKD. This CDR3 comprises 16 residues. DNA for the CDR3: TGTGCCATCAGTAGGGCTAGCGGGAGTAGCTACAATGAGCAGTTCTTC. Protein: CAISRASGSSYNEQFF.

CDR3 nucleotide sequence: TGTGCCAGCAGCTCCCGGCCAGGTATGTCACGGGAGCAGTACTTC. Translation: CASSSRPGMSREQYF. This chain uses TRBV9 with TRBJ2-7; no definite D call. CDR3 length: 15 residues. CDR1 SGDLS and CDR2 YYNGEE come from the germline V gene. The V end lost 4 bases, the J end lost 7 bases, and 21 bases lay between the germline ends.

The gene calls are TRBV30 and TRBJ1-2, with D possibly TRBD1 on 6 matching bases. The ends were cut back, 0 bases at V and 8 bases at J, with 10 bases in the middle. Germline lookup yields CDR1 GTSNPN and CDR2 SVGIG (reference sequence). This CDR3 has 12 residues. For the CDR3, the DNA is TGTGCCTGGAGTGTAGGGGGACGAGGCTACACCTTC. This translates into CAWSVGGRGYTF.

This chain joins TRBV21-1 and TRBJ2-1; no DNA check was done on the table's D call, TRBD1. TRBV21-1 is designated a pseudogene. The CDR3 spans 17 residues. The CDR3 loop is CASSKRSLGTVYNEQFF. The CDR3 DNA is TGTGCCAGCAGCAAACGGAGCCTGGGGACAGTCTACAATGAGCAGTTCTTC.